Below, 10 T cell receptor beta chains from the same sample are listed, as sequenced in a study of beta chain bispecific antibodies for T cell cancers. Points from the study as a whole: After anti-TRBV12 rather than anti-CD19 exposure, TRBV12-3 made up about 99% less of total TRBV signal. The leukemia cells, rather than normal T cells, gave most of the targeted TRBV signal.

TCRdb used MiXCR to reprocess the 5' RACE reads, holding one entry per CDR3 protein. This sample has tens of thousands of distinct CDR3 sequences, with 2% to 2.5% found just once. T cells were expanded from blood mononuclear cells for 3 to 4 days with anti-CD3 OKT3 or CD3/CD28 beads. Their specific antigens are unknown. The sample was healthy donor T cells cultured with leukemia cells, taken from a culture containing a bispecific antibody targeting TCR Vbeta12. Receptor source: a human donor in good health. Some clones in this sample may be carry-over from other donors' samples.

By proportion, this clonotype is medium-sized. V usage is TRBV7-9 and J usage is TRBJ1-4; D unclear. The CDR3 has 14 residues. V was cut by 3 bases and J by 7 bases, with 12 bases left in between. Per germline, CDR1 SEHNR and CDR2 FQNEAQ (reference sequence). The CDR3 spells CASSFGQDGEKLFF. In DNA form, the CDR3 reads TGTGCCAGCAGCTTCGGGCAGGATGGTGAAAAACTGTTTTTT.

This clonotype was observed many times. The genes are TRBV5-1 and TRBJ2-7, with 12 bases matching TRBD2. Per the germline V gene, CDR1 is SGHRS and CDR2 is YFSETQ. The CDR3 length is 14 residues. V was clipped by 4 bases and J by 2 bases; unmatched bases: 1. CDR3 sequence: CASSRTSGTYEQYF. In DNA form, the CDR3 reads TGCGCCAGCAGCCGGACTAGCGGGACCTACGAGCAGTACTTC.

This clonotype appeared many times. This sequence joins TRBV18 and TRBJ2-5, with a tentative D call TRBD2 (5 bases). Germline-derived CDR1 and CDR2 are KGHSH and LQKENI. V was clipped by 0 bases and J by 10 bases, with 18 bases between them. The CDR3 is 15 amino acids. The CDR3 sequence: CASSPPSPGKVGQYF. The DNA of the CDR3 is TGTGCCAGCTCACCACCAAGCCCCGGGAAAGTCGGCCAGTACTTC.

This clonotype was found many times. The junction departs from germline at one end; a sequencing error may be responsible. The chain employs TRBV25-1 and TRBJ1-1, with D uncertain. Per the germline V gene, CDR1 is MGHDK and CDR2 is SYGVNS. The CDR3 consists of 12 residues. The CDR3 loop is CASGVGNAEAFF. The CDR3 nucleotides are TGTGCCAGCGGAGTTGGGAACGCTGAAGCTTTCTTT.

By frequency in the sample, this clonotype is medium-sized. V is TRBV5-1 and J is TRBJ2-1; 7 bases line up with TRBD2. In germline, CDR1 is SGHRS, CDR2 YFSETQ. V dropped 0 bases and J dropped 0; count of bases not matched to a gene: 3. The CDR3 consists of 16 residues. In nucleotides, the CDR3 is TGCGCCAGCAGCTTGGGAGCGGGATACTCCTACAATGAGCAGTTCTTC. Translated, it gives CASSLGAGYSYNEQFF.

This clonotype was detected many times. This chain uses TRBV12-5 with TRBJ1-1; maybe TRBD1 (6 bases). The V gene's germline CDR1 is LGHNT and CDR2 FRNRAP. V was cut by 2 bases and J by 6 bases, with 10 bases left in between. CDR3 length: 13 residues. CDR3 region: CASGLLQGSEAFF. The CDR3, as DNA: TGTGCTAGTGGTTTGTTACAGGGATCTGAAGCTTTCTTT.

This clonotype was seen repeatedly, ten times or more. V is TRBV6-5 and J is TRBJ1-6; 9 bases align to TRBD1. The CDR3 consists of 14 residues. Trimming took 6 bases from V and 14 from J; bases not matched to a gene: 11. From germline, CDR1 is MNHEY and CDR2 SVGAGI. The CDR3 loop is CASSPLWGQGSLHF. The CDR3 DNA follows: TGTGCCAGCAGCCCACTTTGGGGACAGGGCTCCCTCCACTTT.

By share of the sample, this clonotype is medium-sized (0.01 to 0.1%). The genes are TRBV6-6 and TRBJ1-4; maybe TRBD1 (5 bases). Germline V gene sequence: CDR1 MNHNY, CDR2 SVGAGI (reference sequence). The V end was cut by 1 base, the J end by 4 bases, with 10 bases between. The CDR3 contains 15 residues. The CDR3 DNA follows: TGTGCCAGCAGTTACTTTGGGGCATTTAATGAAAAACTGTTTTTT. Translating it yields CASSYFGAFNEKLFF.

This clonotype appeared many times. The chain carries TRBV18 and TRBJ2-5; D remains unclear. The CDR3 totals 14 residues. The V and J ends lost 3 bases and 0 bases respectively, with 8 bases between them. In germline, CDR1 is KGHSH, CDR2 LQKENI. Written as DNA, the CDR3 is TGTGCCAGCTCACCTCTCCAGAACCAAGAGACCCAGTACTTC. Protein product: CASSPLQNQETQYF.

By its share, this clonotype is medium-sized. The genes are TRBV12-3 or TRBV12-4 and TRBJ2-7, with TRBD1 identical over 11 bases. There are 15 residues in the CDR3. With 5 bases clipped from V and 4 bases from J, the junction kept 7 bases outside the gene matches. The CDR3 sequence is CASSPRTGGRYEQYF. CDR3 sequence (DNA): TGTGCCAGCAGTCCCCGGACAGGGGGCCGGTACGAGCAGTACTTC.